This T cell receptor (beta chain) came from a study of CD8 T cells in ankylosing spondylitis. The TCR beta libraries were generated through quantitative 5'-RACE incorporating molecular barcodes. TCRdb ran MiXCR on the 5' RACE reads and lists one entry per CDR3 protein. The sample includes tens of thousands of distinct CDR3 sequences, 27% of them seen just once. Looked up from germline, CDR1 is MNHNS and CDR2 is SASEGT. The CDR3 spans 16 residues. The ends lost 6 bases at V and 3 bases at J; junction bases unmatched: 9. General study points: Disease-associated clones were reportedly significantly overrepresented in matched ankylosing spondylitis synovial fluid.

In the case of this clonotype: Its antigen is undetermined.

The chain couples TRBV6-1 to TRBJ2-2; 8 bases line up with TRBD1. This clonotype was sampled from a male donor with ankylosing spondylitis or in good health (not recorded which). The source material was blood, either unsorted or a sorted T cell fraction (not recorded which). In DNA form, the CDR3 reads TGTGCCAGCAGAATTCACAGGGGGTTGGACACCGGGGAGCTGTTTTTT. Translated, it gives CASRIHRGLDTGELFF.